Described below is a single T cell receptor beta chain sequence and its context. Its antigen is not identified. With 6 bases removed from V and 0 bases from J, the gap between germline ends came to 14 bases. Germline CDR1 MNHEY, CDR2 SVGEGT. CDR3 length: 15 amino acids. The entry originates in a study of T cell responses to AZD1222 COVID-19 vaccine. Study results and caveats: Baseline serostatus was positive in only six AZD1222 recipients. Mostly white British, mostly female donors; authors suggested clonal diversity may be underestimated. With dominance at 160-218 and 743-854, vaccine-associated CD4 TCRs spanned spike.

Clones were read by immunoSEQ multiplex PCR, and TCRdb kept only the in-frame ones, dropping some. This sample has 180,000 or so clones, with roughly 92% found just once. This specimen was peripheral blood, taken 28 days after the second AZD1222 dose. The chain carries TRBV6-2 or TRBV6-3 and TRBJ1-2, with unresolved D. This sequence was found in an adult who received the AZD1222 COVID-19 vaccine. CDR3 in amino acids: CASSYTARTNYGYTF. The DNA for the CDR3 is TGTGCCAGCAGCTATACAGCGAGGACTAACTATGGCTACACCTTC.